Shown below are 28 T cell receptor beta chains from a single sample sequenced in a study of hypomethylating agent response in myelodysplastic syndrome. This table comes from immunoSEQ multiplex PCR, and its TCRdb copy is limited to in-frame clones, with some not included. Of some 9,600 clones listed, 75% to 85% were seen once; the top ten hold over 3%. Sequencing used bone marrow, obtained before or after starting hypomethylating agent treatment for myelodysplastic syndrome (not recorded which). The receptors come from a human donor with myelodysplastic syndrome.

This chain joins TRBV5-1 and TRBJ2-7; 11 positions match TRBD2. The junction had 8 bases not matched to a gene; V was cut back by 0 bases and J by 6 bases. CDR3 length equals 16 residues. Germline V gene data show CDR1 as SGHRS and CDR2 as YFSETQ. The CDR3 sequence: CASSLALAGGGSEQYF. The CDR3 DNA is TGCGCCAGCAGCTTGGCCCTAGCGGGAGGAGGTAGCGAGCAGTACTTC.

In DNA, the CDR3 is TGTGCCAGCAGTGATCTTAAGCGGGAGGGCCAAAACATTCAGTACTTC. Its translation: CASSDLKREGQNIQYF. V gene TRBV2 combines with J gene TRBJ2-4, with TRBD2 matching 10 bases. Trimming removed 3 bases from V and 5 bases from J; junction bases left unmatched: 7. The CDR3 has 16 residues. CDR1 and CDR2 from the germline V gene are SNHLY and FYNNEI.

This sequence joins TRBV9 and TRBJ2-1; D is possibly TRBD2 (6 bases). With 4 bases removed from V and 0 bases from J, the gap between germline ends came to 11 bases. This CDR3 is 15 amino acids long. Germline CDR1 is SGDLS and CDR2 is YYNGEE. The CDR3 is CASSRDSSSYNEQFF. The CDR3 DNA reads as TGTGCCAGCAGCCGGGACTCCAGCTCCTACAATGAGCAGTTCTTC. The full variable domain, rest sourced from reference TRBV9 and TRBJ2-1, is DSGVTQTPKHLITATGQRVTLRCSPRSGDLSVYWYQQSLDQGLQFLIQYYNGEERAKGNILERFSAQQFPDLHSELNLSSLELGDSALYFCASSRDSSSYNEQFFGPGTRLTVL.

This clone came up once. CDR3 sequence reads: CASSLGRVGTEAFF. The DNA for the CDR3 is TGTGCCAGCAGTTTAGGCAGGGTGGGGACTGAAGCTTTCTTT. The chain has TRBV28 and TRBJ1-1; maybe TRBD1 (5 bases). The CDR3 spans 14 residues. Germline V gene data show CDR1 as MDHEN and CDR2 as SYDVKM. The germline V and J ends were trimmed by 2 bases and 5 bases, with 12 bases remaining between them.

The V call is TRBV7-8, the J call TRBJ2-5; 11 bases agree with TRBD2. The CDR3 has 19 residues. V shed 1 base, J shed 4 bases, and the junction held 14 bases outside the gene matches. The germline V gene encodes CDR1 SGHVS and CDR2 FQNEAQ. The CDR3 coding sequence is TGTGCCAGCAGCTTAGGGGCCCTAGCGGGGGGATTTTCGAGAGAGACCCAGTACTTC. Encoded protein: CASSLGALAGGFSRETQYF.

The J gene is TRBJ2-1, the V gene TRBV18, with unresolved D. The CDR3 has 16 amino acids. V was clipped by 3 bases and J by 0 bases, with 12 bases between them. Per germline, CDR1 KGHSH and CDR2 LQKENI. The CDR3, as DNA: TGTGCCAGCTCACCGGGGTCCCTCAGCTCCTACAATGAGCAGTTCTTC. The encoded protein is CASSPGSLSSYNEQFF.

The V and J genes are TRBV18 and TRBJ2-2; 8 nucleotides agree with TRBD1. V was clipped by 0 bases and J by 6 bases; unmatched bases: 3. This CDR3 has 15 amino acids. Looked up from germline, CDR1 is KGHSH and CDR2 is LQKENI. The CDR3 DNA reads TGTGCCAGCTCACCACCCCAGGGGGCGTCCGGGGAGCTGTTTTTT. Its translation: CASSPPQGASGELFF. The whole variable domain, filled in from reference TRBV18 and TRBJ2-2, reads NAGVMQNPRHLVRRRGQEARLRCSPMKGHSHVYWYRQLPEEGLKFMVYLQKENIIDESGMPKERFSAEFPKEGPSILRIQQVVRGDSAAYFCASSPPQGASGELFFGEGSRLTVL.

V and J are TRBV19 and TRBJ1-3, with a tentative D call TRBD1 (5 bases). The length of the CDR3 is 12 residues. CDR1 and CDR2 (germline): LNHDA, SQIVND (reference sequence). V gave up 11 bases and J gave up 4 bases, with 12 bases separating them. CDR3 nucleotides: TGTGCCGTGGGGCGGCAAGGAAACACCATATATTTT. Protein sequence: CAVGRQGNTIYF.

V and J are TRBV19 and TRBJ1-6; 7 bases are a match to TRBD1. This CDR3 has 14 amino acids. CDR1 LNHDA and CDR2 SQIVND come from the germline V gene (reference sequence). V shed 6 bases and J 7 bases; nucleotides not matched to a gene: 6. DNA for the CDR3: TGTGCCAGTAGACCGGGACAGAGAAATTCACCCCTCCACTTT. It yields the protein CASRPGQRNSPLHF.

This clone has just a few counts. V and J are TRBV5-5 and TRBJ1-5; D might be TRBD1 (5 bases). V lost 5 bases to trimming and J lost 9 bases, with 21 bases between them. Germline values: CDR1 SGHKS, CDR2 YYEKEE (reference sequence). The CDR3 has 15 amino acids. CDR3 bases: TGTGCCAGCAGTTCTGGGCGGCAGGGTGCAGCGCCCCAGCATTTT. This codes for CASSSGRQGAAPQHF.

V and J are TRBV6-6 and TRBJ1-1; D unclear. V was shortened by 2 bases and J by 10 bases, with 17 bases between the two germline ends. CDR1 is MNHNY, CDR2 SVGAGI, per germline (reference sequence). This CDR3 has 14 amino acids. The CDR3 region has the DNA TGTGCCAGCAGTTACCTGTCCGACCTGCCGGGAGCTTTCTTT. As protein: CASSYLSDLPGAFF.

This clone was seen a handful of times. The gene calls are TRBV9 and TRBJ1-1; D may be TRBD1 (6 bases). Germline values: CDR1 SGDLS, CDR2 YYNGEE. This CDR3 has 13 residues. V lost 4 bases and J lost 3, with 10 bases in between. Written as DNA, the CDR3 is TGTGCCAGCAGCCCACAGGGTTACACTGAAGCTTTCTTT. Amino acid sequence: CASSPQGYTEAFF.

The V call is TRBV27, the J call TRBJ1-2, with D hard to call. The CDR3 is made up of 17 amino acids. Trimming stripped 0 bases from V and 5 bases from J, with 19 bases between. The V gene's germline CDR1 is MNHEY and CDR2 SMNVEV (reference sequence). CDR3 in DNA: TGTGCCAGCAGTTTATCACGACGCGCCGGGCAGGCGTATGGCTACACCTTC. Its translation: CASSLSRRAGQAYGYTF.

The chain uses TRBV18 and TRBJ1-5; TRBD1 might be the D (5 bases). The germline V gene encodes CDR1 KGHSH and CDR2 LQKENI. Deletions cut 3 bases from V and 0 bases from J, with 12 bases between. CDR3 length: 16 amino acids. The CDR3 spells CASSPQEGYSNQPQHF. Written as DNA, the CDR3 is TGTGCCAGCTCACCTCAGGAGGGGTATAGCAATCAGCCCCAGCATTTT. The full variable domain, rest sourced from reference TRBV18 and TRBJ1-5, is NAGVMQNPRHLVRRRGQEARLRCSPMKGHSHVYWYRQLPEEGLKFMVYLQKENIIDESGMPKERFSAEFPKEGPSILRIQQVVRGDSAAYFCASSPQEGYSNQPQHFGDGTRLSIL.

This clone was seen just once. V usage is TRBV9 and J usage is TRBJ2-3, with 9 bases aligning to TRBD2. CDR3 length equals 18 residues. V shed 0 bases and J 2 bases; nucleotides not matched to a gene: 10. Germline CDR1 and CDR2: SGDLS and YYNGEE. The CDR3 DNA is TGTGCCAGCAGCGTAGTGGCGGGGGGGCCGGGCCACACAGATACGCAGTATTTT. Translation: CASSVVAGGPGHTDTQYF.

The rearrangement links TRBV7-2 to TRBJ2-2; no reliable D call. V gave up 2 bases and J gave up 3 bases, with 10 bases separating them. CDR3 length: 15 residues. The germline V gene encodes CDR1 SGHTA and CDR2 FQGNSA. The CDR3 bases are TGTGCCAGCAGCTTAAGTTGGCTCTACACCGGGGAGCTGTTTTTT. Its translation is CASSLSWLYTGELFF.

This chain connects TRBV28 to TRBJ2-1; 9 bases align to TRBD1. The CDR3 has 15 residues. The trim removed 5 bases at V and 7 bases at J, leaving 9 bases unmatched. CDR1 MDHEN and CDR2 SYDVKM come from the germline V gene. CDR3 sequence (DNA): TGTGCCAGCAGTCCCACAGGGGGCGGTAGGAATGAGCAGTTCTTC. It codes for CASSPTGGGRNEQFF. The complete variable domain, with remaining parts taken from reference TRBV28 and TRBJ2-1, reads DVKVTQSSRYLVKRTGEKVFLECVQDMDHENMFWYRQDPGLGLRLIYFSYDVKMKEKGDIPEGYSVSREKKERFSLILESASTNQTSMYLCASSPTGGGRNEQFFGPGTRLTVL.

The genes are TRBV7-9 and TRBJ1-6; perhaps TRBD1 as D (5 bases). Germline assignment: CDR1 SEHNR and CDR2 FQNEAQ (reference sequence). CDR3 size: 12 residues. Between the trimmed V and J ends, which lost 4 bases and 14 bases, there was a span of 12 bases. The chain's CDR3 is CASSSTEGSLHF. CDR3 sequence (DNA): TGTGCCAGCAGCTCCACTGAGGGGTCCCTCCACTTT.

The chain has TRBV5-1 and TRBJ1-1; a possible D gene is TRBD1 (6 bases). The CDR3 length is 11 residues. Germline CDR1 reads SGHRS; CDR2 reads YFSETQ. V was cut by 4 bases and J by 8 bases, with 9 bases left in between. CDR3: CASSPGTEAFF. The CDR3 coding sequence is TGCGCCAGCAGCCCCGGGACAGAAGCTTTCTTT.

In nucleotides, the CDR3 is TGTGCCAGCAGTAGGGGGAGGGACTATGGCTACACCTTC. Translating gives CASSRGRDYGYTF. The genes are TRBV25-1 and TRBJ1-2, with D possibly matching TRBD1 (6 bases). The CDR3 is made up of 13 amino acids. Per germline, CDR1 MGHDK and CDR2 SYGVNS. V shed 5 bases and J shed 3 bases, with 10 bases lying between them.

This clone was recorded a few times. This rearrangement joins TRBV7-6 to TRBJ2-7; D unresolved. This CDR3 has 9 residues. V lost 7 bases to trimming and J lost 5 bases, with 3 bases between them. Germline CDR1 is SGHVS and CDR2 is FNYEAQ. The CDR3 region is CASIDEQYF. CDR3 in DNA: TGTGCCAGCATCGACGAGCAGTACTTC.

The genes are TRBV27 and TRBJ2-7; possible D gene TRBD2, 5 bases. Trimming removed 2 bases at V and 2 bases at J, with 13 bases between. Germline CDR1 reads MNHEY; CDR2 reads SMNVEV (reference sequence). The CDR3 extends over 15 amino acids. The CDR3 DNA reads as TGTGCCAGCAGTTTAGCTAGCCCAACGGCCTACGAGCAGTACTTC. Protein sequence: CASSLASPTAYEQYF.

This chain joins TRBV7-9 and TRBJ1-2; 8 bases are a match to TRBD1. J gave up 3 bases and V 5 bases, and 5 bases lay outside the gene matches. Germline V gene sequence: CDR1 SEHNR, CDR2 FQNEAQ (reference sequence). The CDR3 consists of 14 residues. For the CDR3, the DNA is TGTGCCAGCAGCCGACAGGGGATGGACTATGGCTACACCTTC. It codes for CASSRQGMDYGYTF.

The chain employs TRBV6-1 and TRBJ2-1, with 8 bases fitting TRBD2. There are 13 residues in the CDR3. Germline V gene sequence: CDR1 MNHNS, CDR2 SASEGT. Unmatched junction bases numbered 6, after V lost 7 bases and J lost 7 bases. The CDR3: CASTPSGLNEQFF. The DNA for the CDR3 is TGTGCCAGCACTCCTAGCGGGCTAAATGAGCAGTTCTTC.

The V and J genes are TRBV2 and TRBJ2-5; 10 bases line up with TRBD1. The J call is doubtful: the DNA matches TRBJ2-7 better. The CDR3 contains 13 residues. The germline V gene has CDR1 SNHLY and CDR2 FYNNEI. The DNA of the CDR3 is TGTGCCAGCAGGACAGGGGGCGTCTACGAGCAGTACTTC. Its protein is CASRTGGVYEQYF.

The V call is TRBV28, the J call TRBJ2-3, with D tentatively TRBD2 (8 bases). Deletions cut 5 bases from V and 4 bases from J, with 16 bases between. This CDR3 has 15 residues. The germline CDR1 and CDR2 sequences are MDHEN and SYDVKM. The CDR3 sequence: CASSPTGGGADTQYF. CDR3 DNA sequence: TGTGCCAGCAGTCCGACGGGAGGGGGCGCAGATACGCAGTATTTT.

The rearrangement joins TRBV5-1 to TRBJ2-3, with 7 nucleotides matching TRBD2. Per germline, CDR1 SGHRS and CDR2 YFSETQ. J lost 3 bases, V lost 7 bases, and 8 bases had no gene match. The CDR3 is made up of 14 amino acids. The CDR3 region is CASWRSGGTDTQYF. The CDR3 coding sequence is TGCGCCAGCTGGAGATCGGGAGGAACAGATACGCAGTATTTT. The complete variable domain, with remaining parts taken from reference TRBV5-1 and TRBJ2-3, reads KAGVTQTPRYLIKTRGQQVTLSCSPISGHRSVSWYQQTPGQGLQFLFEYFSETQRNKGNFPGRFSGRQFSNSRSEMNVSTLELGDSALYLCASWRSGGTDTQYFGPGTRLTVL.

In DNA form, the CDR3 reads TGTGCCAGCAGTGCCCTTGGACAGGGTCGAGGCACCGGGGAGCTGTTTTTT. This sequence encodes CASSALGQGRGTGELFF. The chain has TRBV6-1 and TRBJ2-2; 8 bases line up with TRBD1. The V and J ends lost 4 bases and 4 bases, in that order; junction bases with no gene match: 11. Germline CDR1 reads MNHNS; CDR2 reads SASEGT. CDR3 length: 17 amino acids.